The entry below describes one TCR beta chain. As handled by the study authors: Counts of nucleated cells, estimated from reference gene primer amplification, were obtained. The method was immunoSEQ multiplex PCR; TCRdb's version includes in-frame clones alone and lacks a portion of them. The V and J calls and clone size were taken over from that table, and D and trimming were inferred from the DNA. The sample yields roughly 230,000 clones, approximately 84% seen once. Self-reported history from a screening survey and questionnaire set each donor's cohort. V was trimmed by 7 bases and J by 5 bases, leaving 15 bases between them. This CDR3 has 13 residues. Germline values: CDR1 SGHVS, CDR2 FQNEAQ. This specimen belongs to a study of blood T cell repertoires in COVID-19. At the level of the study: PBMCs, B-cell-depleted T cells, or T cells were the source of the cDNA or gDNA that made up the material.

Sequenced sample: PBMCs or T cells enriched from blood (not recorded which). This clonotype was sampled from a woman in her forties or fifties who had been exposed to COVID-19. The chain uses TRBV7-8 and TRBJ2-7, with D maybe TRBD2 (7 bases). The CDR3 sequence: CASTIGGGNEQYF. The CDR3 bases are TGTGCCAGCACCATAGGGGGGGGGAACGAGCAGTACTTC.